One sample yielded the 14 T cell receptor beta chains listed below, sequenced in a study of response to subunit inactivated influenza vaccine. TCRdb redid the calling of the RT-PCR reads with MiXCR, one entry per CDR3 protein. The sample contains around 530,000 distinct CDR3 sequences, roughly 10% of which appear only once. This specimen was PBMCs from blood, taken on the day of vaccination. The receptors here all came from a man over 45 who received an inactivated influenza vaccine.

This clonotype appeared a few times. The rearrangement uses TRBV27 and TRBJ2-3; 8 positions match TRBD2. CDR3 size: 16 residues. From germline, CDR1 is MNHEY and CDR2 SMNVEV (reference sequence). Germline trimming cut 2 bases from V and 0 bases from J; bases unmatched to any gene: 4. CDR3 sequence: CASSLSTSGSTDTQYF. CDR3 DNA sequence: TGTGCCAGCAGTTTAAGTACTAGCGGTAGCACAGATACGCAGTATTTT.

CDR3 loop: CASSKRKIPSQETQYF. Here the CDR3 DNA reads TGTGCCAGCAGCAAAAGAAAGATTCCGAGTCAAGAGACCCAGTACTTC. The rearrangement links TRBV21-1 to TRBJ2-5. TRBV21-1 is classified as a pseudogene. The CDR3 is 16 amino acids.

The V and J genes are TRBV20-1 and TRBJ1-5, with 7 positions matching TRBD1. With V trimmed by 2 bases and J by 1 base, 2 bases remained unmatched. This CDR3 comprises 14 residues. Germline CDR1 reads DFQATT; CDR2 reads SNEGSKA (reference sequence). The CDR3 here is CSARRGQSNQPQHF. As DNA, the CDR3 is TGCAGTGCTAGAAGGGGGCAGAGCAATCAGCCCCAGCATTTT.

Comment on this clonotype: Just one base apart from a much larger clone, this may be a read error. The J gene is TRBJ2-1, the V gene TRBV6-2 or TRBV6-3; a weak D match, TRBD1 (5 bases). The CDR3 length is 14 residues. The V gene's germline CDR1 is MNHEY and CDR2 SVGEGT. CDR3: CASSHSWTNNEQFF. The CDR3 DNA sequence: TGTGCCAGCAGTCACTCGTGGACAAACAATGAGCAGTTCTTC.

The V and J genes are TRBV3-1 and TRBJ2-3, with 7 bases that match TRBD2. This CDR3 has 16 residues. Unmatched junction bases numbered 8, after V lost 4 bases and J lost 1 base. Germline V gives CDR1 LGHDT, CDR2 YNNKEL (reference sequence). This chain's CDR3 is CASSPPTGLGTDTQYF. Written as DNA, the CDR3 is TGTGCCAGCAGCCCCCCTACAGGACTAGGCACAGATACGCAGTATTTT.

This clonotype appeared a few times. The chain combines TRBV5-1 with TRBJ1-1; 7 bases line up with TRBD1. Unmatched junction bases numbered 5, after V lost 0 bases and J lost 0 bases. CDR1 and CDR2 from the germline V gene are SGHRS and YFSETQ. There are 16 residues in the CDR3. The CDR3 region has the DNA TGCGCCAGCAGCTTGGCCGGGACAGTAATGAACACTGAAGCTTTCTTT. Its translation: CASSLAGTVMNTEAFF.

The V gene is TRBV3-1, the J gene TRBJ2-7; D is ambiguous. V gave up 2 bases and J gave up 6 bases, with 5 bases separating them. The germline V gene has CDR1 LGHDT and CDR2 YNNKEL (reference sequence). This CDR3 region has 11 residues. In nucleotides, the CDR3 is TGTGCCAGCAGCCAATTGTCCGAGCAGTACTTC. Translating gives CASSQLSEQYF.

This chain uses TRBV18 with TRBJ2-2; unclear D gene. The CDR3 has 14 residues. V was cut by 3 bases and J by 6 bases, with 11 bases left in between. Germline lookup yields CDR1 KGHSH and CDR2 LQKENI. The CDR3 nucleotides read TGTGCCAGCTCACCCCTGGAGTACGCCGGGGAGCTGTTTTTT. Translated, it gives CASSPLEYAGELFF.

This clonotype was counted ten times or more. The chain uses TRBV10-3 and TRBJ2-1; 13 bases map to TRBD2. The CDR3 is made up of 14 amino acids. V dropped 7 bases and J dropped 5; count of bases not matched to a gene: 2. Germline values: CDR1 ENHRY, CDR2 SYGVKD. The DNA for the CDR3 is TGTGCCATCAAGACTAGCGGGGGGCACAATGAGCAGTTCTTC. It encodes CAIKTSGGHNEQFF.

This clonotype was seen a few times. The chain links TRBV9 to TRBJ2-5; D might be TRBD2 (6 bases). With 0 bases removed from V and 5 bases from J, the gap between germline ends came to 11 bases. This CDR3 contains 14 residues. The germline V gene encodes CDR1 SGDLS and CDR2 YYNGEE. The CDR3 nucleotides are TGTGCCAGCAGCGTAGGCTCTAGCGTGGAGACCCAGTACTTC. It translates to CASSVGSSVETQYF.

The V call is TRBV24-1, the J call TRBJ2-1; D uncertain. This CDR3 contains 16 residues. Germline V CDR1 and CDR2: KGHDR, SFDVKD. Trimming took 0 bases from V and 0 from J, leaving 8 bases between them. This CDR3 reads CATSDLSRTSYNEQFF. In nucleotides, the CDR3 is TGTGCCACCAGTGATTTGTCGCGGACCTCCTACAATGAGCAGTTCTTC.

This sequence joins TRBV5-1 and TRBJ1-6, with D unclear. This CDR3 has 16 amino acids. Germline CDR1 SGHRS, CDR2 YFSETQ. Trimming stripped 0 bases from V and 5 bases from J, with 12 bases between. The CDR3 here is CASSLAPSQDNSPLHF. The CDR3, as DNA: TGCGCCAGCAGCTTGGCTCCCAGCCAAGATAATTCACCCCTCCACTTT.

J is TRBJ2-7 and V is TRBV7-2; 7 nucleotides agree with TRBD2. CDR1 and CDR2 from the germline V gene are SGHTA and FQGNSA. The CDR3 totals 15 residues. V lost 1 base to trimming and J lost 6 bases; unmatched junction nucleotides: 9. This CDR3 reads CASSLVSSGPTEQYF. DNA of the CDR3: TGTGCCAGCAGCTTAGTGTCTAGCGGCCCTACCGAGCAGTACTTC.

This clonotype was seen a few times. The genes are TRBV5-5 and TRBJ2-3; no clear D gene. V lost 5 bases and J lost 3, with 13 bases in between. CDR3 length: 14 amino acids. Germline V gives CDR1 SGHKS, CDR2 YYEKEE (reference sequence). The CDR3 DNA reads as TGTGCCAGCAGAGCCATTTGGGGTACAGATACGCAGTATTTT. It yields the protein CASRAIWGTDTQYF.